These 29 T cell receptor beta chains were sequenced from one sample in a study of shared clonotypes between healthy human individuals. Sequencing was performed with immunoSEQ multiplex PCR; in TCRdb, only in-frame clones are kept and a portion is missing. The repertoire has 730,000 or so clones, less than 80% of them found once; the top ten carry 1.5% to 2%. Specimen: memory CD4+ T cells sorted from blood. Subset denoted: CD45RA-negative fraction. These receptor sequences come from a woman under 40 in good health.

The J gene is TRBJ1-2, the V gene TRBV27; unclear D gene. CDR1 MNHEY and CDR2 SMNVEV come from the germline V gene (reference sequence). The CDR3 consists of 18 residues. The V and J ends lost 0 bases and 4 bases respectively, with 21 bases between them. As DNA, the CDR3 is TGTGCCAGCAGTTTATCCGGTGCTGGGAGGTCCGTGCTCTATGGCTACACCTTC. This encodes CASSLSGAGRSVLYGYTF.

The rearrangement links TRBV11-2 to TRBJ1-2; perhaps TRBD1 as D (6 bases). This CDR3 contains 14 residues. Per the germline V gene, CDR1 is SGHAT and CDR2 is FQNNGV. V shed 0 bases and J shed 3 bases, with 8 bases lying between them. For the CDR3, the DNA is TGTGCCAGCAGCTTAGAGGGACACCACTATGGCTACACCTTC. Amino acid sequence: CASSLEGHHYGYTF.

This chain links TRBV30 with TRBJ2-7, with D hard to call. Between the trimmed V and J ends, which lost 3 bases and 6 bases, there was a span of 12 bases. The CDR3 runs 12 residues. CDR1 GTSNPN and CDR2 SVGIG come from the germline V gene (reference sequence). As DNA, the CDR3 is TGTGCCTGGAGGAAGGCTTTGACCGAGCAGTACTTC. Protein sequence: CAWRKALTEQYF.

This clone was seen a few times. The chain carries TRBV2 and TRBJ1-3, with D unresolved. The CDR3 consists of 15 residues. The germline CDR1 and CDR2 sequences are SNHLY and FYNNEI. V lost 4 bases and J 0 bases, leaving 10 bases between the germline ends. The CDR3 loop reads CASSVGMYSGNTIYF. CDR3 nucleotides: TGTGCCAGCAGTGTAGGGATGTACTCTGGAAACACCATATATTTT.

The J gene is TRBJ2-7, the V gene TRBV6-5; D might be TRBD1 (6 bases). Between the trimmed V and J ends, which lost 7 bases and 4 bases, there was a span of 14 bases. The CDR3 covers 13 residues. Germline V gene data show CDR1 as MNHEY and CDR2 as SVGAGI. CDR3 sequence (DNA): TGTGCCAGCAAACACAACCAGGGGTACGAGCAGTACTTC. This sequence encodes CASKHNQGYEQYF.

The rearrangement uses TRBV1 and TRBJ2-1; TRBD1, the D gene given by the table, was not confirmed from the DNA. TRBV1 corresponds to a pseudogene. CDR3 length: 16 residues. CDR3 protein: CTSSQEVWTGPNEQFF. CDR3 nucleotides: TGCACCAGCAGCCAAGAGGTATGGACAGGCCCCAATGAGCAGTTCTTC.

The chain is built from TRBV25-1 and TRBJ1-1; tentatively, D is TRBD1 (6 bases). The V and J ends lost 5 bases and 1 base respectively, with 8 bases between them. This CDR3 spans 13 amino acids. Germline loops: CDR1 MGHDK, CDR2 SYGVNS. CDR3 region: CASSLQGNTEAFF. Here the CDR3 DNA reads TGTGCCAGCAGTTTACAGGGGAACACTGAAGCTTTCTTT.

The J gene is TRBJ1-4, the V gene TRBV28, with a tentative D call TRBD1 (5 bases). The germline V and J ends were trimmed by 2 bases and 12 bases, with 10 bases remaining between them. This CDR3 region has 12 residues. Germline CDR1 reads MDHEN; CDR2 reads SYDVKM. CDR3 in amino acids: CASSLVQGELFF. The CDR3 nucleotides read TGTGCCAGCAGTTTAGTCCAGGGCGAACTGTTTTTT.

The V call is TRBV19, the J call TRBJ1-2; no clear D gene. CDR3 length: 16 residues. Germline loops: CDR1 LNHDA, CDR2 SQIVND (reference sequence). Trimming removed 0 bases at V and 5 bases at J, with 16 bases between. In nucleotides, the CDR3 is TGTGCCAGTAGTATAGATTTTCGGTCTGGGGAATATGGCTACACCTTC. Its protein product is CASSIDFRSGEYGYTF.

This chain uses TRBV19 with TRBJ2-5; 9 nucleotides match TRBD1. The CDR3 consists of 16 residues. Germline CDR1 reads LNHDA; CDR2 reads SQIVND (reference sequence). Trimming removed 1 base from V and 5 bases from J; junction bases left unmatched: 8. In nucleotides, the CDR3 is TGTGCCAGTAGTATAGTTTGGGGACAGGGCGTGGAGACCCAGTACTTC. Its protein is CASSIVWGQGVETQYF.

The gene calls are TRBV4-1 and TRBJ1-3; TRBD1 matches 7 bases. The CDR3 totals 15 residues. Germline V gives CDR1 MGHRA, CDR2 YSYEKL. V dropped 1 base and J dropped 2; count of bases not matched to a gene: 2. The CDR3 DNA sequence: TGCGCCAGCAGCCAAGTTGGGACAGCTGGAAACACCATATATTTT. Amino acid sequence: CASSQVGTAGNTIYF.

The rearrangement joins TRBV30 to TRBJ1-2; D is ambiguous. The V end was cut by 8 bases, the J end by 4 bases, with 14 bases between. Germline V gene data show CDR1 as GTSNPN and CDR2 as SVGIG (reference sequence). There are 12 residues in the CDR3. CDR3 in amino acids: CARRLGGYGYTF. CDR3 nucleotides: TGTGCCCGACGCCTGGGTGGCTATGGCTACACCTTC.

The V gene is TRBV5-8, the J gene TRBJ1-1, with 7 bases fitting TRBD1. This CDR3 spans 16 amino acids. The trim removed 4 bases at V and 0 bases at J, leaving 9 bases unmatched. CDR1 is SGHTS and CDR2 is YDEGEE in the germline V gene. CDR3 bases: TGTGCCAGCAGCCCTTACAGGGGACCCATGAACACTGAAGCTTTCTTT. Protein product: CASSPYRGPMNTEAFF.

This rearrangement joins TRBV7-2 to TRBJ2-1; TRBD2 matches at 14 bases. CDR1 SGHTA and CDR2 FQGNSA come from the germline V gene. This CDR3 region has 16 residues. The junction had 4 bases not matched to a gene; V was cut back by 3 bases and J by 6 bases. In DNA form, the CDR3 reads TGTGCCAGCAGCTTGGGGACTAGCGGGAGCCCCAATGAGCAGTTCTTC. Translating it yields CASSLGTSGSPNEQFF.

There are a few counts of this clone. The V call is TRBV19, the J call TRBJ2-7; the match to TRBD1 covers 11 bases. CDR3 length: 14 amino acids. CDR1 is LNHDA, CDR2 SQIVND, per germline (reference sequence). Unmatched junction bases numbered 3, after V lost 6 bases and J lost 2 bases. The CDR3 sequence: CASRKGQGAYEQYF. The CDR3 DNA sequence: TGTGCCAGTAGAAAGGGACAGGGGGCCTACGAGCAGTACTTC.

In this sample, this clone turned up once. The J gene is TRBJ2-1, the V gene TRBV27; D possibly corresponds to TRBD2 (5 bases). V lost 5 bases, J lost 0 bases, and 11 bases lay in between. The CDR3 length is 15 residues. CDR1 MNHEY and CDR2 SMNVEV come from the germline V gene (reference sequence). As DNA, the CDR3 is TGTGCCAGCAGTCGGATAGGGAGCTCCTACAATGAGCAGTTCTTC. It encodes CASSRIGSSYNEQFF.

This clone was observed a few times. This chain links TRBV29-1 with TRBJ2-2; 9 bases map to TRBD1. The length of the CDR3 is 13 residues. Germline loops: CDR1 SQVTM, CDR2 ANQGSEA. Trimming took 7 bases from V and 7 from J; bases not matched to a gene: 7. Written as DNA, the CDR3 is TGCAGCGCCCGGGACAGGGTTTACGGGGAGCTGTTTTTT. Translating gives CSARDRVYGELFF.

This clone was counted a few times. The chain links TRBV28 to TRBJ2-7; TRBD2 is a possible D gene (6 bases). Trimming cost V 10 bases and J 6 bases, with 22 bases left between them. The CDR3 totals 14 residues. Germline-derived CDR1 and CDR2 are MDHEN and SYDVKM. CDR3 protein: CAIVKATSSAEQYF. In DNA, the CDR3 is TGTGCCATCGTAAAGGCGACTAGTTCGGCCGAGCAGTACTTC.

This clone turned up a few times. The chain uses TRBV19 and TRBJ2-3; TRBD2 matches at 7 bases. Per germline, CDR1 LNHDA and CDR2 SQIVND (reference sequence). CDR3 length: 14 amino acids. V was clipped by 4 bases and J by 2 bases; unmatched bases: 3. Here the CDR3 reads CASSRLADTDTQYF. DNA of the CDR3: TGTGCCAGTAGTAGGCTAGCGGACACAGATACGCAGTATTTT.

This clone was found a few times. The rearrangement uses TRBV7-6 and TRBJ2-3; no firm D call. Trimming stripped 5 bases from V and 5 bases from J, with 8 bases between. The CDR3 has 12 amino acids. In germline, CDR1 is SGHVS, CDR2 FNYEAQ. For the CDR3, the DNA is TGTGCCAGCAGCGCCTACAAAGATACGCAGTATTTT. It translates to CASSAYKDTQYF.

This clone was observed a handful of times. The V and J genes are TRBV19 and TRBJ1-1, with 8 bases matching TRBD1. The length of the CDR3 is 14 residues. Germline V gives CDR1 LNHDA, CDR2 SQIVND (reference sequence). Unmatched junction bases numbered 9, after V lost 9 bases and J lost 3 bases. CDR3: CASITQGAHTEAFF. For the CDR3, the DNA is TGTGCCAGCATAACTCAGGGGGCGCACACTGAAGCTTTCTTT.

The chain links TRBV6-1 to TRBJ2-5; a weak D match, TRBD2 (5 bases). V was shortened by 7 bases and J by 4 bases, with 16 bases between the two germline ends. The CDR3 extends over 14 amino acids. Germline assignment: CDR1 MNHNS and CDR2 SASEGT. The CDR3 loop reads CASTESLGRETQYF. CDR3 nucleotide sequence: TGTGCCAGCACCGAGTCGTTAGGGAGAGAGACCCAGTACTTC.

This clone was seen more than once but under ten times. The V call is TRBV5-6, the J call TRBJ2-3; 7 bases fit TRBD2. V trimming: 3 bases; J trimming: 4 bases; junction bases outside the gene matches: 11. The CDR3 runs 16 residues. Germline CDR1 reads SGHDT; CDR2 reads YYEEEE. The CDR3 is CASSYQIRGDSDTQYF. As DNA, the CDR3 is TGTGCCAGCAGCTACCAGATACGGGGGGATTCAGATACGCAGTATTTT. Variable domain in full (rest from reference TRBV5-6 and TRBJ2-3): DAGVTQSPTHLIKTRGQQVTLRCSPKSGHDTVSWYQQALGQGPQFIFQYYEEEERQRGNFPDRFSGHQFPNYSSELNVNALLLGDSALYLCASSYQIRGDSDTQYFGPGTRLTVL.

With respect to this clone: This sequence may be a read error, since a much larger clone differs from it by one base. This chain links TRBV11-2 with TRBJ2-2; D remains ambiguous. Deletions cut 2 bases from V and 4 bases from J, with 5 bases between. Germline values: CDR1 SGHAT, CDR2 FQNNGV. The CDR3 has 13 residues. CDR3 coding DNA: TGTGCCAGCAGCTTATCGGGCACCGGGGAGCTGTTTTTT. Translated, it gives CASSLSGTGELFF.

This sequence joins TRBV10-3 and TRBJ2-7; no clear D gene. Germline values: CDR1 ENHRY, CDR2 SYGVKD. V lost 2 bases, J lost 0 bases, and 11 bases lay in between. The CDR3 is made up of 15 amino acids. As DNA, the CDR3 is TGTGCCATCAGTGAGCCACGGACGGCCTCCTACGAGCAGTACTTC. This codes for CAISEPRTASYEQYF.

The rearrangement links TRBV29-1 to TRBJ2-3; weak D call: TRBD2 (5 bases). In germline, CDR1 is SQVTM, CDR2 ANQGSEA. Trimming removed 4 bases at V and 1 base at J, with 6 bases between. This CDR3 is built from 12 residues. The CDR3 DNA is TGCAGCGTTGGGCGGGGCACAGATACGCAGTATTTT. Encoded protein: CSVGRGTDTQYF.

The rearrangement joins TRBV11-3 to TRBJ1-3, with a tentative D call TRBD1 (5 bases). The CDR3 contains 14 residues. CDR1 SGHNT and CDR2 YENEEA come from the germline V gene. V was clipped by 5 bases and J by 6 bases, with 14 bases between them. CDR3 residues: CASSLLGRSNTIYF. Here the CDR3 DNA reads TGTGCCAGCAGCCTGCTGGGACGGTCAAACACCATATATTTT.

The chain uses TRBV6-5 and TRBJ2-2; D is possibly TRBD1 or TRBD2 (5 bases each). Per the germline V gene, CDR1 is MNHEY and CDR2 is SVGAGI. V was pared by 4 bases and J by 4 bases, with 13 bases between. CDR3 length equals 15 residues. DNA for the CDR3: TGTGCCAGCAGTTTGGGACCTCAAAGCACCGGGGAGCTGTTTTTT. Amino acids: CASSLGPQSTGELFF.

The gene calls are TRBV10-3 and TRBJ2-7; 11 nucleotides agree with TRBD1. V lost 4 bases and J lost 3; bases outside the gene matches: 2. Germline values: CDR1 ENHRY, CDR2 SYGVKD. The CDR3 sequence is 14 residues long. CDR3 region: CAISGTGGIYEQYF. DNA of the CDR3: TGTGCCATCAGTGGGACAGGGGGCATCTACGAGCAGTACTTC.